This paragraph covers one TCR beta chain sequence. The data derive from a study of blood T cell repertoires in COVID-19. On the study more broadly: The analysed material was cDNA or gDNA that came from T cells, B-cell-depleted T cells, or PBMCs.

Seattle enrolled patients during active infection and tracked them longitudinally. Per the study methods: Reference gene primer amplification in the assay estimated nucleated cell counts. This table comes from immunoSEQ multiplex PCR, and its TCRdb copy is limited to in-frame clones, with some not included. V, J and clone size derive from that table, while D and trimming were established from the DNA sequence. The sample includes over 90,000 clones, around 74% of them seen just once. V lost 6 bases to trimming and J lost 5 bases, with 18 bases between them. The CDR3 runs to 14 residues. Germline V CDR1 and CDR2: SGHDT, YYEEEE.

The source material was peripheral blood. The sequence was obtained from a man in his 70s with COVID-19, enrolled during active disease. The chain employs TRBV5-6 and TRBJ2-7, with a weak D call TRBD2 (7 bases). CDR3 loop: CASIGGGRANEQYF. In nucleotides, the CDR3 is TGTGCCAGCATCGGAGGGGGGAGGGCCAACGAGCAGTACTTC.